Presented here are 5 T cell receptor beta chains from one specimen sequenced in a study of response to subunit inactivated influenza vaccine. TCRdb used MiXCR to reprocess the RT-PCR reads, holding one entry per CDR3 protein. The sample has 630,000 or so distinct CDR3 sequences; 15% to 18% are singletons. The source was PBMCs from blood, collected roughly 13 days after vaccination. Receptor source: a man aged 45-60 years who received an inactivated influenza vaccine.

This clonotype was recorded a few times. The rearrangement links TRBV18 to TRBJ2-1; D is possibly TRBD2 (5 bases). This CDR3 contains 13 residues. Trimming shortened V by 0 bases and J by 12 bases, and 12 bases separated the two germline ends. Germline loops: CDR1 KGHSH, CDR2 LQKENI. CDR3 amino acids: CASSPPPPGWQFF. CDR3 sequence (DNA): TGTGCCAGCTCACCACCACCTCCGGGGTGGCAGTTCTTC.

There are a few counts of this clonotype. The chain is built from TRBV6-2 or TRBV6-3 and TRBJ1-1; 7 bases map to TRBD1. V lost 6 bases, J lost 4 bases, and 8 bases stayed unmatched. The germline CDR1 and CDR2 sequences are MNHEY and SVGEGT. This CDR3 region has 14 residues. CDR3 nucleotide sequence: TGTGCCAGCAGAGAGACAGGGACGGCCACTGAAGCTTTCTTT. It specifies CASRETGTATEAFF.

The chain links TRBV11-1 to TRBJ2-7; the match to TRBD2 covers 12 bases. After removal of 5 bases from V and 3 bases from J, the junction contained 17 bases not matched to a gene. CDR3 length: 19 amino acids. Germline loops: CDR1 SGHAT, CDR2 FQDESV (reference sequence). Here the CDR3 DNA reads TGTGCCAGCAGCCCGGGGACTAGCGGGCAACCAACGCGTGGCTACGAGCAGTACTTC. Its protein is CASSPGTSGQPTRGYEQYF.

The CDR3 DNA sequence: TGTGCCAGCAGGTGGGATCGGGGCACCGGGGAGCTGTTTTTT. Its translation is CASRWDRGTGELFF. The V call is TRBV5-4, the J call TRBJ2-2; weak D call: TRBD2 (5 bases). CDR3 size: 14 residues. CDR1 SGHNT and CDR2 YYREEE come from the germline V gene (reference sequence). V shed 5 bases and J shed 4 bases, with 12 bases lying between them.

This clonotype appeared a few times. The chain has TRBV5-1 and TRBJ1-6; 8 bases are a match to TRBD1. The germline CDR1 and CDR2 sequences are SGHRS and YFSETQ. The CDR3 covers 14 residues. The trim removed 1 base at V and 9 bases at J, leaving 3 bases unmatched. The CDR3 reads CASSLSQGASPLHF. CDR3 sequence (DNA): TGCGCCAGCAGCTTGTCGCAGGGGGCTTCACCCCTCCACTTT.